This T cell receptor beta chain was observed in a study of blood T cell repertoires in COVID-19. Study at large: Specimens from acute and convalescent COVID-19 originated in the United States, Italy and Spain. T cells, B-cell-depleted T cells, or PBMCs provided the cDNA or gDNA that served as material.

There are 16 residues in the CDR3. The V gene end was trimmed by 5 bases and the J gene end by 7 bases; junction bases not matched to a gene: 13. The germline CDR1 and CDR2 sequences are LNHDA and SQIVND (reference sequence). TCRdb's copy holds only in-frame clones and misses some; the assay was immunoSEQ multiplex PCR. The table shows about 330,000 clones, with approximately 90% occurring only once. The cohort comprised adults aged about 18 to 100 years residing in approximately 25 US areas. Symptom resolution, clearance, or two negative PCRs marked donors in Cohort 3 as recovered. This clone was found a few times.

The source is a woman aged 18 to 35 who had recovered from COVID-19. Specimen: PBMCs or T cells enriched from blood (not recorded which). The chain couples TRBV19 to TRBJ2-1; TRBD2 matches at 8 bases. The chain's CDR3 is CASSATSEGWNNEQFF. As DNA, the CDR3 is TGTGCCAGTAGTGCGACTAGCGAAGGCTGGAATAATGAGCAGTTCTTC.